This T cell receptor (beta chain) was sequenced for a study of T cells in Graves' hyperthyroidism and ophthalmopathy. This clonotype was seen many times. Its target is not known. Findings and caveats of the study: Onset of ophthalmopathy came a median approximately 6.8 months after the model predicted it.

TCR beta CDR3 sequences were amplified from RNA transcripts. The HTBI primer set drove a first-round RT-PCR of the TCR CDR3. From the multiplex PCR reads, TCRdb called clonotypes with MiXCR, one entry per CDR3 protein. The table has some 440,000 distinct CDR3 sequences, roughly 14% seen once. Sequenced: blood. The receptor comes from a young woman with Graves' hyperthyroidism.

The CDR3 sequence is CASSPAGVAYEQYF. DNA for the CDR3: TGTGCCAGCAGTCCCGCGGGGGTAGCCTACGAGCAGTACTTC. V is TRBV28 and J is TRBJ2-7, with 7 bases that match TRBD2. CDR3 length: 14 amino acids. The trim removed 5 bases at V and 2 bases at J, leaving 6 bases unmatched. CDR1 and CDR2 from the germline V gene are MDHEN and SYDVKM.